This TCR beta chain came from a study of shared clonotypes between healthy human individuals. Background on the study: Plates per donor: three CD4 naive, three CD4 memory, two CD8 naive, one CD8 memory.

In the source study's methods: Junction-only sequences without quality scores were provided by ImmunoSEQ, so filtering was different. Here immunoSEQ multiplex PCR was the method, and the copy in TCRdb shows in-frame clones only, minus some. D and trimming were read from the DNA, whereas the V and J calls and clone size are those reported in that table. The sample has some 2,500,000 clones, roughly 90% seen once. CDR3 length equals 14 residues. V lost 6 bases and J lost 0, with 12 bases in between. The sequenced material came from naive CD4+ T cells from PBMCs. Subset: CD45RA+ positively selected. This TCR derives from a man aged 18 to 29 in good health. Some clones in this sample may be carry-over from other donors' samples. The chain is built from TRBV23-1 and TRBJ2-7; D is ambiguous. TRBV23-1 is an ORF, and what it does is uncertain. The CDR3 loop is CASRVENRSYEQYF. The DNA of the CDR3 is TGCGCCAGCAGGGTGGAAAACCGCTCCTACGAGCAGTACTTC.